These T cell receptor beta chains were read from a single sample in a study of vaccination effects on CD4 cells after COVID-19. These receptors' antigens are unknown. TCRdb's table, derived via immunoSEQ multiplex PCR, lists solely in-frame clones and lacks some. The table records some 79,000 clones, about 74% of them present only once. Here the sequenced sample was CD4+ T cells from PBMCs cultured with HCoV-229E spike peptides, taken before COVID-19 vaccination. Receptor source: a human donor who received a COVID-19 vaccine. The CDR3 runs from the conserved cysteine through the conserved F or W. The D gene is left open where the match is weak. Clone size, where shown, is once, few, many, or a class for clones that have expanded.

clone_size,j_call,v_call,d_call,cdr3_aa,cdr3_nt
-,TRBJ1-3,TRBV6-2/TRBV6-3,-,CASSSEAYATIYF,TGTGCCAGCAGCTCCGAGGCCTATGCCACCATATATTTT
few,TRBJ2-2,TRBV12-3/TRBV12-4,-,CASRAPTGELFF,TGTGCCAGCAGAGCACCTACCGGGGAGCTGTTTTTT
-,TRBJ2-3,TRBV6-4,-,CASSVLSDPTDTQYF,TGTGCCAGCAGTGTCCTCAGCGATCCCACAGATACGCAGTATTTT
few,TRBJ1-5,TRBV7-9,TRBD1,CASSLTGGVRQPQHF,TGTGCCAGCAGCTTGACAGGGGGTGTTCGTCAGCCCCAGCATTTT
-,TRBJ1-3,TRBV4-2,TRBD1,CASSRGQDGNTIYF,TGTGCCAGCAGCCGCGGACAGGATGGAAACACCATATATTTT
-,TRBJ2-5,TRBV18,TRBD1,CASSPPGQPRETQYF,TGTGCCAGCTCACCTCCGGGACAGCCACGGGAGACCCAGTACTTC
-,TRBJ2-5,TRBV30,-,CAWSVIHRGAGTQYF,TGTGCCTGGAGTGTTATTCACAGAGGGGCCGGGACCCAGTACTTC
-,TRBJ1-2,TRBV20-1,-,CSASNSRGAEGYTF,TGCAGTGCTAGTAATAGTCGGGGGGCAGAAGGCTACACCTTC
few,TRBJ1-6,TRBV12-3/TRBV12-4,-,CASSLGLNSPLHF,TGTGCCAGCAGTTTAGGCCTCAATTCACCCCTCCACTTT
-,TRBJ2-1,TRBV9,TRBD2,CASSVEASGGNEQFF,TGTGCCAGCAGCGTAGAAGCTAGCGGGGGTAATGAGCAGTTCTTC
-,TRBJ1-5,TRBV5-1,-,CASSLTGGVNQPQHF,TGCGCCAGCAGCTTGACGGGGGGAGTCAATCAGCCCCAGCATTTT
once,TRBJ2-1,TRBV7-3,TRBD2,CASSPRTSEGNEQFF,TGTGCCAGCAGCCCCCGGACTAGCGAGGGTAATGAGCAGTTCTTC
-,TRBJ1-3,TRBV15,-,CATSRAETGFGNTIYF,TGTGCCACCAGCAGAGCAGAAACAGGGTTCGGAAACACCATATATTTT
once,TRBJ1-5,TRBV6-1,-,CASSEQGYNQPQHF,TGTGCCAGCAGTGAACAGGGATACAATCAGCCCCAGCATTTT
once,TRBJ1-2,TRBV5-1,-,CASSRGWDGGGHGYTF,TGCGCCAGCAGCCGCGGTTGGGATGGAGGGGGGCATGGCTACACCTTC
-,TRBJ2-1,TRBV9,TRBD2,CASSVLAGGYNEQFF,TGTGCCAGCAGCGTCTTAGCGGGGGGTTACAATGAGCAGTTCTTC
-,TRBJ1-1,TRBV6-5,TRBD1,CASSRQGWNTEAFF,TGTGCCAGCAGTCGACAGGGGTGGAACACTGAAGCTTTCTTT
-,TRBJ2-3,TRBV10-1,-,CASSPGGPSTDTQYF,TGCGCCAGCAGTCCGGGGGGCCCCTCCACAGATACGCAGTATTTT
-,TRBJ2-3,TRBV19,-,CASSIRGSTDTQYF,TGTGCCAGTAGTATCCGGGGTTCCACAGATACGCAGTATTTT
-,TRBJ1-3,TRBV28,TRBD1,CASSADRGAGNTIYF,TGTGCCAGCAGTGCAGACAGGGGAGCGGGAAACACCATATATTTT
-,TRBJ1-3,TRBV5-5,-,CASSPRPRENTIYF,TGTGCCAGCAGTCCCCGTCCCCGTGAAAACACCATATATTTT
-,TRBJ1-6,TRBV12-5,TRBD1,CASGLDRDSPLHF,TGTGCTAGTGGCCTTGACAGGGATTCACCCCTCCACTTT
-,TRBJ2-1,TRBV29-1,-,CSVGTVYNEQFF,TGCAGCGTTGGAACAGTTTACAATGAGCAGTTCTTC
-,TRBJ1-2,TRBV5-1,TRBD1,CASSPRTGGSYGYTF,TGCGCCAGCAGCCCGCGGACAGGGGGCAGCTATGGCTACACCTTC
-,TRBJ1-5,TRBV6-6,-,CASSWVGRDQPQHF,TGTGCCAGCAGTTGGGTGGGACGAGATCAGCCCCAGCATTTT
-,TRBJ2-6,TRBV2,TRBD1,CASSRTGVGGANVLTF,TGTGCCAGCAGTCGGACAGGGGTCGGTGGGGCCAACGTCCTGACTTTC
-,TRBJ1-1,TRBV6-5,-,CASSPDRGGTEAFF,TGTGCCAGCAGTCCGGACAGAGGAGGAACTGAAGCTTTCTTT
few,TRBJ2-4,TRBV12-5,-,CASNRDQNIQYF,TGTGCTAGCAACCGGGACCAAAACATTCAGTACTTC
once,TRBJ2-5,TRBV7-3,TRBD2,CASSKTSGGAGSETQYF,TGTGCCAGCAGCAAGACTAGCGGGGGGGCCGGAAGTGAGACCCAGTACTTC
-,TRBJ1-2,TRBV28,-,CASSPQYGYTF,TGTGCCAGCAGTCCCCAATATGGCTACACCTTC
-,TRBJ1-2,TRBV4-3,-,CASSFDRNYGYTF,TGCGCCAGCAGCTTTGACAGGAACTATGGCTACACCTTC
-,TRBJ2-1,TRBV19,-,CASSRAARGYNEQFF,TGTGCCAGTAGTAGGGCGGCCAGGGGCTACAATGAGCAGTTCTTC
-,TRBJ1-4,TRBV12-5,-,CASGLEAGEKLFF,TGTGCTAGTGGTTTGGAGGCAGGGGAAAAACTGTTTTTT
-,TRBJ2-1,TRBV6-2/TRBV6-3,-,CASSLYRGLDEQFF,TGTGCCAGCAGTCTGTACCGGGGTCTTGATGAGCAGTTCTTC
-,TRBJ2-2,TRBV5-1,-,CASSLSPGTNTGELFF,TGCGCCAGCAGCTTGTCGCCGGGAACGAACACCGGGGAGCTGTTTTTT